The TCR beta chain under discussion was sequenced for a study of CD8 T cells in ankylosing spondylitis. TCRdb analysed the 5' RACE reads with MiXCR anew, one entry per CDR3 protein. Of under 400,000 distinct CDR3 sequences in the sample, 11% are singletons; the top ten hold roughly 9%. The junction had 19 bases not matched to a gene; V was cut back by 3 bases and J by 1 base. Per the germline V gene, CDR1 is SNHLY and CDR2 is FYNNEI. This CDR3 has 22 amino acids. This clonotype was observed a few times. The TCR sequence derives from a female donor with ankylosing spondylitis or in good health (not recorded which). The chain couples TRBV2 to TRBJ1-3, with TRBD1 matching 12 bases. The sample comprised blood, either unsorted or a sorted T cell fraction (not recorded which). The CDR3 protein is CASSETHGWGDRGRNSGNTIYF. In DNA form, the CDR3 reads TGTGCCAGCAGTGAGACTCATGGCTGGGGGGACAGGGGGCGGAATTCTGGAAACACCATATATTTT. Looking up the rest from reference TRBV2 and TRBJ1-3 gives the full variable domain: EPEVTQTPSHQVTQMGQEVILRCVPISNHLYFYWYRQILGQKVEFLVSFYNNEISEKSEIFDDQFSVERPDGSNFTLKIRSTKLEDSAMYFCASSETHGWGDRGRNSGNTIYFGEGSWLTVV.